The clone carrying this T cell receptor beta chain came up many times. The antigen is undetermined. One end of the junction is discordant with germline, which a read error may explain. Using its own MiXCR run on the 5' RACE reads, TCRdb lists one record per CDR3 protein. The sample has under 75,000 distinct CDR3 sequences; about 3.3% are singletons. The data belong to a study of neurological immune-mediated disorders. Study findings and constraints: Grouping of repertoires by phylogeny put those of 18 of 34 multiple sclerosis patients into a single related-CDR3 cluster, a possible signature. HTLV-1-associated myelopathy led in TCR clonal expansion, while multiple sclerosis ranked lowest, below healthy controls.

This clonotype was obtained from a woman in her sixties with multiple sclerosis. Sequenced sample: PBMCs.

The CDR3 spells CASSRSPF. The CDR3 DNA is TGTGCCAGCAGCCGGAGTCCCTTC. The chain recombines TRBV7-2 with TRBJ1-1; D is unclear. The CDR3 has 8 residues. The germline V gene has CDR1 SGHTA and CDR2 FQGNSA.